These 2 T cell receptor beta chains were sequenced from one sample in a study of blood T cell repertoires in COVID-19. Only in-frame clones appear in the TCRdb table, and some are missing; sequencing was by immunoSEQ multiplex PCR. The repertoire holds 80,000 or so clones, with more than 80% as singletons. Material for sequencing was peripheral blood. The receptors derive from an older woman with acute or convalescent COVID-19.

The chain uses TRBV2 and TRBJ2-7; a possible D gene is TRBD1 (6 bases). Germline CDR1 reads SNHLY; CDR2 reads FYNNEI. V lost 2 bases to trimming and J lost 1 base, with 18 bases between them. CDR3 length: 17 residues. The CDR3 reads CASSELGAGLTSYEQYF. In DNA, the CDR3 is TGTGCCAGCAGTGAATTGGGGGCAGGGTTAACATCCTACGAGCAGTACTTC.

The rearrangement uses TRBV7-3 and TRBJ1-1; 11 nucleotides align to TRBD1. The CDR3 spans 14 residues. In germline, CDR1 is SGHTA, CDR2 FQGTGA. J was trimmed by 6 bases and V by 5 bases; bases with no gene match: 5. The CDR3 region has the DNA TGTGCCAGCAGCGTTGGACAGGGGGCTTCTGAAGCTTTCTTT. It is translated as CASSVGQGASEAFF.